This T cell receptor (beta chain) was identified in a study of blood T cell repertoires in COVID-19. The overall study: Whether acute or convalescent, the COVID-19 samples came from the United States, Italy and Spain.

Original handling: Quantification of nucleated cells was approximated via reference gene primer amplification. Generated by immunoSEQ multiplex PCR, the TCRdb table keeps only in-frame clones and is missing some. D and trimming come from the DNA, and the V and J calls and clone size come from that table. The table includes under 200,000 clones, roughly 84% detected once. The TCR originated in a middle-aged man with active or convalescent COVID-19. The sequenced material came from peripheral blood.

DNA for the CDR3: TGTGCTAGTGGTTTGACCCTGGGGACTAGCGGGGGAACGACTGGCACCGGGGAGCTGTTTTTT. Translating it yields CASGLTLGTSGGTTGTGELFF. The V gene is TRBV12-5, the J gene TRBJ2-2; TRBD2 matches 14 bases. From germline, CDR1 is LGHNT and CDR2 FRNRAP. CDR3 length: 21 amino acids. Germline trimming cut 2 bases from V and 4 bases from J; bases unmatched to any gene: 15.